This TCR beta chain was documented in a study of graft-versus-host responses after intestinal transplantation. About the study: Recipients across the board were started on anti-thymocyte globulin induction, then kept on tacrolimus and steroids for around 3 years. General study points: GvH clones were found in recipient marrow; some appeared first in ileum or blood.

This clone was seen more than once but under ten times. The target antigen is unknown. The method was immunoSEQ multiplex PCR; TCRdb's version includes in-frame clones alone and lacks a portion of them. This table has about 92,000 clones, about 90% appearing once. The CDR3 is 15 amino acids. CDR1 is LNHDA and CDR2 is SQIVND in the germline V gene (reference sequence). The J segment lost 6 bases and the V segment lost 8 bases, leaving 12 bases of the junction unmatched. This TCR derives from a human donor who received an intestinal transplant. This chain links TRBV19 with TRBJ2-1; 8 positions match TRBD2. The specimen was unstimulated CD8+ T cells sorted from spleen or lymph node cells, collected before intestinal transplant. The CDR3 nucleotides read TGTGCCAGTTCGCCCCGGGAGGGCCCGGGCAATGAGCAGTTCTTC. It codes for CASSPREGPGNEQFF.